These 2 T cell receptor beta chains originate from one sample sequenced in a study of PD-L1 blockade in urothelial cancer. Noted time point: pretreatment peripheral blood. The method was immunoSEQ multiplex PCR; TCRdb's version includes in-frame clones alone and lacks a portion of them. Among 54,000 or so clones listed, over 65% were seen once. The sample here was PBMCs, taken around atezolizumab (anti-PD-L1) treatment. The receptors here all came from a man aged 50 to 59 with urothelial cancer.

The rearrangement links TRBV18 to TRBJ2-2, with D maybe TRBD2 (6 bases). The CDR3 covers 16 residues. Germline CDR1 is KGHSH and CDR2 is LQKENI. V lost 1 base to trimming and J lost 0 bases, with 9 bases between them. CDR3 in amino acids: CASSPRGVANTGELFF. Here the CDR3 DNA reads TGTGCCAGCTCACCACGGGGGGTAGCGAACACCGGGGAGCTGTTTTTT.

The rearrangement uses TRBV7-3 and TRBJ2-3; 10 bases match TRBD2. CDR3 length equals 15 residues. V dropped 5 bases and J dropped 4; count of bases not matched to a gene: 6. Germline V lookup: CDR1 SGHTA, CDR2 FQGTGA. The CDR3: CASSGSGGAADTQYF. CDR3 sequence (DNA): TGTGCCAGCAGCGGGAGCGGGGGGGCCGCAGATACGCAGTATTTT. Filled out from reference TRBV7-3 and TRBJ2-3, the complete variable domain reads GAGVSQTPSNKVTEKGKYVELRCDPISGHTALYWYRQSLGQGPEFLIYFQGTGAADDSGLPNDRFFAVRPEGSVSTLKIQRTERGDSAVYLCASSGSGGAADTQYFGPGTRLTVL.